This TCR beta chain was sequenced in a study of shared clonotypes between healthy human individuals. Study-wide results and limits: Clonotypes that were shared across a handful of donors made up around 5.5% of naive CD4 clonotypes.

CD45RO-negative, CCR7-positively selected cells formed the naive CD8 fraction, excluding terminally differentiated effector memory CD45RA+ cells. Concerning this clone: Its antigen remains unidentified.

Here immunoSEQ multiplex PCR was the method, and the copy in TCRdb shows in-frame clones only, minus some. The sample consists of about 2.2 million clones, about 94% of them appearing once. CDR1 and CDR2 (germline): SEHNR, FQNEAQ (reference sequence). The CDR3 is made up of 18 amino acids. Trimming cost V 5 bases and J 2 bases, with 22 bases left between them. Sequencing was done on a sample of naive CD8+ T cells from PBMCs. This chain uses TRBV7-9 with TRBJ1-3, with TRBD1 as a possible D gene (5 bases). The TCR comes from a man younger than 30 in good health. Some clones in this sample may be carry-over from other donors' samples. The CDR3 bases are TGTGCCAGCAGCGGAAAGACAGCGAGACCTATCGCTGGAAACACCATATATTTT. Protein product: CASSGKTARPIAGNTIYF.